The 21 T cell receptor beta chains below were found in one sample sequenced in a study of blood T cell repertoires in COVID-19. The method was immunoSEQ multiplex PCR; TCRdb's version includes in-frame clones alone and lacks a portion of them. The sample consists of 200,000 to 300,000 clones, roughly 88% of them appearing once. Sample: PBMCs or T cells enriched from blood (not recorded which). The receptors derive from a woman aged 40-49 years with acute COVID-19.

The chain links TRBV19 to TRBJ2-1; D uncertain. CDR3 length: 13 residues. V lost 3 bases, J lost 3 bases, and 6 bases lay in between. Germline CDR1 and CDR2: LNHDA and SQIVND (reference sequence). CDR3 protein: CASSISYYNEQFF. The CDR3, as DNA: TGTGCCAGTAGTATTAGTTACTACAATGAGCAGTTCTTC.

The rearrangement links TRBV5-1 to TRBJ1-3; D is possibly TRBD1 (5 bases). Looked up from germline, CDR1 is SGHRS and CDR2 is YFSETQ. Trimming removed 4 bases from V and 0 bases from J, with 11 bases in between. The CDR3 is made up of 15 amino acids. CDR3: CASSIVGASGNTIYF. In nucleotides, the CDR3 is TGCGCCAGCAGCATCGTTGGGGCCTCTGGAAACACCATATATTTT.

This chain joins TRBV7-2 and TRBJ1-1, with 10 bases aligning to TRBD1. V gave up 6 bases and J gave up 1 base; unmatched junction bases: 5. Germline CDR1 and CDR2: SGHTA and FQGNSA. The CDR3 consists of 15 residues. CDR3 amino acids: CASRFRDRGNTEAFF. In DNA form, the CDR3 reads TGTGCCAGCAGGTTCCGGGACAGGGGGAACACTGAAGCTTTCTTT. Drawing the rest from reference TRBV7-2 and TRBJ1-1, the complete variable domain is GAGVSQSPSNKVTEKGKDVELRCDPISGHTALYWYRQSLGQGLEFLIYFQGNSAPDKSGLPSDRFSAERTGGSVSTLTIQRTQQEDSAVYLCASRFRDRGNTEAFFGQGTRLTVV.

The chain is built from TRBV6-2 or TRBV6-3 and TRBJ2-7, with 13 bases aligning to TRBD2. Germline V gene data show CDR1 as MNHEY and CDR2 as SVGEGT. This CDR3 is built from 17 residues. Trimming took 2 bases from V and 3 from J; bases not matched to a gene: 7. The CDR3 DNA sequence: TGTGCCAGCAGTTACCCTATCGGACTAGCGGGAGTCTACGAGCAGTACGTC. This gives the protein CASSYPIGLAGVYEQYV.

The rearrangement uses TRBV2 and TRBJ1-6; tentative D call: TRBD1 (6 bases). CDR1 SNHLY and CDR2 FYNNEI come from the germline V gene. The CDR3 is made up of 15 amino acids. Between the trimmed V and J ends, which lost 7 bases and 4 bases, there was a span of 14 bases. CDR3 nucleotide sequence: TGTGCCAGCATCTTTGACAGGAGTTATAATTCACCCCTCCACTTT. Encoded protein: CASIFDRSYNSPLHF.

The chain links TRBV5-1 to TRBJ1-2, with D uncertain. CDR3 length equals 14 residues. V lost 1 base to trimming and J lost 3 bases, with 10 bases between them. Germline V lookup: CDR1 SGHRS, CDR2 YFSETQ. CDR3 in DNA: TGCGCCAGCAGCTTGCAGAACACCTACTATGGCTACACCTTC. Translation: CASSLQNTYYGYTF.

This clone was observed once. The chain recombines TRBV11-3 with TRBJ2-3, with D tentatively TRBD2 (7 bases). Germline V CDR1 and CDR2: SGHNT, YENEEA. This CDR3 has 15 amino acids. V gave up 1 base and J gave up 2 bases, with 10 bases separating them. CDR3 DNA: TGTGCCAGCAGCTTAGGCGGGGGCAACACAGATACGCAGTATTTT. It yields the protein CASSLGGGNTDTQYF.

The chain couples TRBV27 to TRBJ2-7; D is perhaps TRBD1 (6 bases). V lost 6 bases to trimming and J lost 5 bases, with 26 bases between them. Germline CDR1 MNHEY, CDR2 SMNVEV (reference sequence). The CDR3 consists of 17 residues. CDR3 DNA sequence: TGTGCCAGCAGCCTATCAAGAGGGGGTGTTCTTCTCCACGAGCAGTACTTC. It codes for CASSLSRGGVLLHEQYF.

The chain links TRBV6-5 to TRBJ1-5; 7 bases are shared with TRBD1. The germline V gene encodes CDR1 MNHEY and CDR2 SVGAGI. The CDR3 has 15 residues. Trimming cost V 6 bases and J 3 bases; bases outside gene matches: 8. The CDR3 nucleotides read TGTGCCAGCAGCCTGACAGGGTTTGTCAATCAGCCCCAGCATTTT. Translation: CASSLTGFVNQPQHF.

The chain recombines TRBV7-9 with TRBJ2-2, with 7 bases that match TRBD1. Per the germline V gene, CDR1 is SEHNR and CDR2 is FQNEAQ (reference sequence). CDR3 length: 13 residues. Trimming took 5 bases from V and 6 from J; bases not matched to a gene: 3. The chain's CDR3 is CASSLTGSGELFF. The CDR3 DNA reads as TGTGCCAGCAGCCTGACAGGGTCCGGGGAGCTGTTTTTT.

The chain is built from TRBV19 and TRBJ2-2; 8 positions agree with TRBD1. This CDR3 has 15 residues. CDR1 is LNHDA and CDR2 is SQIVND in the germline V gene (reference sequence). The V gene end was trimmed by 5 bases and the J gene end by 2 bases; junction bases not matched to a gene: 4. The CDR3 protein is CASSRDRGNTGELFF. CDR3 nucleotides: TGTGCCAGTAGTCGAGACAGGGGAAACACCGGGGAGCTGTTTTTT.

The J gene is TRBJ2-2, the V gene TRBV24-1, with 9 bases fitting TRBD1. CDR1 KGHDR and CDR2 SFDVKD come from the germline V gene. The junction had 7 bases not matched to a gene; V was cut back by 5 bases and J by 4 bases. The length of the CDR3 is 16 residues. Here the CDR3 reads CATSGGQGPGTGELFF. CDR3 in DNA: TGTGCCACCAGTGGGGGACAGGGCCCCGGCACCGGGGAGCTGTTTTTT.

In this sample, this clone turned up a few times. The chain has TRBV19 and TRBJ2-3; TRBD2 agrees at 12 bases. V lost 6 bases, J lost 7 bases, and 2 bases stayed unmatched. This CDR3 has 13 amino acids. Germline loops: CDR1 LNHDA, CDR2 SQIVND (reference sequence). CDR3 DNA: TGTGCCAGTAGACTAGCGGGAGGTCATACGCAGTATTTT. This gives the protein CASRLAGGHTQYF.

The chain recombines TRBV6-5 with TRBJ1-2; possibly TRBD1 for D (6 bases). In germline, CDR1 is MNHEY, CDR2 SVGAGI. The CDR3 contains 13 residues. Trimming removed 0 bases from V and 8 bases from J, with 10 bases in between. Here the CDR3 DNA reads TGTGCCAGCAGTTACTCCAGGGGAGAAGGCTACACCTTC. Residues: CASSYSRGEGYTF.

This clone was seen once. V usage is TRBV19 and J usage is TRBJ1-5, with TRBD1 as a possible D gene (5 bases). Germline-derived CDR1 and CDR2 are LNHDA and SQIVND (reference sequence). With 0 bases removed from V and 5 bases from J, the gap between germline ends came to 14 bases. The CDR3 is 16 amino acids. This CDR3 is CASSIDLVGGYQPQHF. CDR3 nucleotide sequence: TGTGCCAGTAGTATAGATCTTGTGGGGGGGTATCAGCCCCAGCATTTT.

The CDR3 DNA reads as TGTGCCAGCAGTTTAACACAGGGGGGCTACGAGCAGTACTTC. This encodes CASSLTQGGYEQYF. The gene calls are TRBV6-5 and TRBJ2-7, with 8 bases aligning to TRBD1. Germline assignment: CDR1 MNHEY and CDR2 SVGAGI. The CDR3 is 14 residues long. V was clipped by 4 bases and J by 3 bases; unmatched bases: 5.

This chain joins TRBV27 and TRBJ2-5; 11 bases are a match to TRBD2. CDR3 length equals 17 residues. Germline trimming cut 3 bases from V and 2 bases from J; bases unmatched to any gene: 8. Looked up from germline, CDR1 is MNHEY and CDR2 is SMNVEV (reference sequence). The CDR3 reads CASSFALTSGDQETQYF. CDR3 in DNA: TGTGCCAGCAGTTTCGCCCTGACTAGCGGGGATCAAGAGACCCAGTACTTC.

Ten or more counts support this clone. This chain uses TRBV14 with TRBJ2-7; 9 bases align to TRBD1. The length of the CDR3 is 16 residues. Germline V lookup: CDR1 SGHDN, CDR2 FVKESK. V shed 1 base and J 5 bases; nucleotides not matched to a gene: 9. CDR3 protein: CASSQAAWTGAHEQYF. CDR3 DNA sequence: TGTGCCAGCAGCCAAGCTGCTTGGACAGGGGCACACGAGCAGTACTTC.

The chain employs TRBV6-5 and TRBJ1-2, with 7 bases matching TRBD1. Trimming removed 0 bases from V and 5 bases from J; junction bases left unmatched: 6. The CDR3 is made up of 15 amino acids. The germline V gene has CDR1 MNHEY and CDR2 SVGAGI. CDR3 sequence: CASSYSGQIPYGYTF. In DNA form, the CDR3 reads TGTGCCAGCAGTTACTCGGGACAGATTCCTTATGGCTACACCTTC.

The rearrangement links TRBV6-5 to TRBJ1-1; D may be TRBD1 (5 bases). The CDR3 runs to 13 residues. The V end was cut by 8 bases, the J end by 1 base, with 11 bases between. In germline, CDR1 is MNHEY, CDR2 SVGAGI. CDR3 DNA: TGTGCCAGCGGACATTCAAGGAACACTGAAGCTTTCTTT. Encoded protein: CASGHSRNTEAFF.

The chain combines TRBV5-1 with TRBJ2-5; D possibly corresponds to TRBD1 (5 bases). Germline CDR1 reads SGHRS; CDR2 reads YFSETQ. The germline V and J ends were trimmed by 4 bases and 0 bases, with 25 bases remaining between them. The CDR3 length is 19 residues. The CDR3: CASSPWLISGASYQETQYF. CDR3 nucleotides: TGCGCCAGCAGCCCGTGGTTGATTTCTGGGGCGTCCTACCAAGAGACCCAGTACTTC.